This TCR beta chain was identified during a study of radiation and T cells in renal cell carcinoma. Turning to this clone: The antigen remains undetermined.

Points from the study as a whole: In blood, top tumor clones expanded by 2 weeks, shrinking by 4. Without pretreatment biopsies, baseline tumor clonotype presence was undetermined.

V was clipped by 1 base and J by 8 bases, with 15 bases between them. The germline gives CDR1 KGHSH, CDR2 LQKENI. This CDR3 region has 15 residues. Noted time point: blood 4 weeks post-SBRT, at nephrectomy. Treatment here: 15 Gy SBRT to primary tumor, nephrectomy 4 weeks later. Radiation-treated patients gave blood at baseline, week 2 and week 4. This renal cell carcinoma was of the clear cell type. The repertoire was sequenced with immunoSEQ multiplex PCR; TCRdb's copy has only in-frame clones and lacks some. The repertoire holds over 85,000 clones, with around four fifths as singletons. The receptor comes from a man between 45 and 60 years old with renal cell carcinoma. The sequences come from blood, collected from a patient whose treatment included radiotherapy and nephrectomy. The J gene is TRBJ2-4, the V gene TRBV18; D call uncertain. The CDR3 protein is CASSPLNPPRDIQYF. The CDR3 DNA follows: TGTGCCAGCTCACCACTAAACCCACCACGGGACATTCAGTACTTC.